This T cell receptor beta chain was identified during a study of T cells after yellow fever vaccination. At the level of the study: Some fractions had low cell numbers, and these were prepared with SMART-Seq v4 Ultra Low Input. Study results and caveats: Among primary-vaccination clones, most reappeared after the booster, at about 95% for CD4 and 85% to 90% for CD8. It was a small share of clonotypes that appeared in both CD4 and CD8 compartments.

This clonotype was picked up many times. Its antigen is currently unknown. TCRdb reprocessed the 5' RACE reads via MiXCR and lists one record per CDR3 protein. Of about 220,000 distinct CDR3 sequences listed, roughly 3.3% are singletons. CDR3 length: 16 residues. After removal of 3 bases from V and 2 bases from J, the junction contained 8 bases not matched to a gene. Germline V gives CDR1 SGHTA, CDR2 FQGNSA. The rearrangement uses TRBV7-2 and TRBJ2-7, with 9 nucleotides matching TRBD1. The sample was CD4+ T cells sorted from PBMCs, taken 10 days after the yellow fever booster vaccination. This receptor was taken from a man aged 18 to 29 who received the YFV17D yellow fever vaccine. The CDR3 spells CASSLDPGQGPYEQYF. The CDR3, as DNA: TGTGCCAGCAGCTTGGATCCGGGACAGGGTCCCTACGAGCAGTACTTC.